A single sample is the source of the 3 T cell receptor beta chains below, sequenced in a study of cytomegalovirus exposure and HLA in healthy donors. PCR primers comprised 60 Vbeta and 13 Jbeta primers. Repertoires were generated with immunoSEQ multiplex PCR, while TCRdb's copy carries only in-frame clones and drops some. The repertoire includes about 150,000 clones, 75% to 85% of them detected once, and approximately 6% sits in the top ten. The sequenced material came from PBMCs. The receptors come from a man aged 45-60 years in good health and CMV-seropositive.

This clone was observed a single time. The chain uses TRBV27 and TRBJ2-2, with 8 bases that match TRBD2. V shed 6 bases and J 6 bases; nucleotides not matched to a gene: 9. From germline, CDR1 is MNHEY and CDR2 SMNVEV (reference sequence). The CDR3 consists of 15 residues. CDR3 protein: CASSGGGAGAGELFF. The DNA for the CDR3 is TGTGCCAGCAGCGGGGGGGGAGCTGGCGCCGGGGAGCTGTTTTTT.

The rearrangement joins TRBV6-5 to TRBJ2-7; D gene uncertain. Per germline, CDR1 MNHEY and CDR2 SVGAGI. V was pared by 3 bases and J by 5 bases, with 17 bases between. CDR3 length: 15 amino acids. The CDR3 sequence: CASSYGSRGVDEQYF. CDR3 nucleotide sequence: TGTGCCAGCAGTTATGGGTCCCGAGGCGTCGACGAGCAGTACTTC.

The CDR3, as DNA: TGTGCCAGCAGGACAGGGGCCTACAATGAGCAGTTCTTC. This codes for CASRTGAYNEQFF. The chain has TRBV28 and TRBJ2-1; 8 bases fit TRBD1. Trimming removed 6 bases from V and 2 bases from J; junction bases left unmatched: 0. The CDR3 is 13 residues long. Germline values: CDR1 MDHEN, CDR2 SYDVKM.